A single sample is the source of the 19 T cell receptor beta chains below, sequenced in a study of shared clonotypes between healthy human individuals. Data came from immunoSEQ multiplex PCR; TCRdb stores just in-frame clones and leaves some out. The sample contains around 1.4 million clones, approximately 98.5% of which appear only once. Sequenced material: naive CD4+ T cells sorted from blood. Subset defined: CD45RA+ positively selected. These receptor sequences come from a man in his thirties or forties in good health.

The rearrangement links TRBV7-2 to TRBJ2-7; D remains ambiguous. V lost 5 bases and J 0 bases, leaving 11 bases between the germline ends. CDR1 and CDR2 from the germline V gene are SGHTA and FQGNSA. The CDR3 has 14 amino acids. This CDR3 reads CASSTADGSYEQYF. CDR3 DNA sequence: TGTGCCAGCAGCACCGCGGACGGCTCCTACGAGCAGTACTTC.

The chain employs TRBV29-1 and TRBJ2-6; 9 nucleotides agree with TRBD1. The CDR3 sequence is 15 residues long. The V gene's germline CDR1 is SQVTM and CDR2 ANQGSEA. The V segment lost 5 bases and the J segment 1 base; nucleotides outside the gene matches: 3. Here the CDR3 reads CSVRTGASGANVLTF. The DNA of the CDR3 is TGCAGCGTTCGGACAGGGGCTTCTGGGGCCAACGTCCTGACTTTC.

A remark on this clone: The sample has other DNA sequences that encode this CDR3 too. V and J are TRBV11-2 and TRBJ2-4; the D is unclear. The V gene lost 1 base and the J gene lost 1 base, with 2 bases spanning the gap. Germline V gene sequence: CDR1 SGHAT, CDR2 FQNNGV. The CDR3 runs 13 residues. CDR3 protein: CASSLVAKNIQYF. In DNA, the CDR3 is TGTGCCAGCAGCTTAGTTGCCAAAAACATTCAGTACTTC.

The gene calls are TRBV7-9 and TRBJ2-1; 8 bases align to TRBD2. Per germline, CDR1 SEHNR and CDR2 FQNEAQ (reference sequence). The V gene end was trimmed by 5 bases and the J gene end by 14 bases; junction bases not matched to a gene: 14. There are 14 residues in the CDR3. The CDR3 spells CASSPSGSGAGEFF. The CDR3 region has the DNA TGTGCCAGCAGCCCGAGTGGTAGCGGGGCGGGGGAGTTCTTC.

The V gene is TRBV5-4, the J gene TRBJ2-7, with 7 bases fitting TRBD2. Germline loops: CDR1 SGHNT, CDR2 YYREEE (reference sequence). With 2 bases clipped from V and 6 bases from J, the junction kept 11 bases outside the gene matches. This CDR3 contains 15 residues. Here the CDR3 reads CASSFRGSRSGEQYF. The CDR3, as DNA: TGTGCCAGCAGCTTTCGCGGGAGTAGGTCGGGCGAGCAGTACTTC.

This chain connects TRBV18 to TRBJ1-4; D is ambiguous. V gave up 6 bases and J gave up 4 bases, with 9 bases separating them. The germline V gene encodes CDR1 KGHSH and CDR2 LQKENI. This CDR3 has 13 residues. The CDR3 spells CASSELLNEKLFF. Written as DNA, the CDR3 is TGTGCCAGCTCCGAGCTACTTAATGAAAAACTGTTTTTT.

This chain uses TRBV7-9 with TRBJ2-6; tentative D call: TRBD2 (5 bases). Looked up from germline, CDR1 is SEHNR and CDR2 is FQNEAQ (reference sequence). The CDR3 runs 14 residues. Trimming left V 3 bases short and J 4 bases short, with 7 bases between. The CDR3 sequence is CASSLLAGANVLTF. The CDR3 coding sequence is TGTGCCAGCAGCTTGCTAGCCGGGGCCAACGTCCTGACTTTC.

The gene calls are TRBV9 and TRBJ2-1, with TRBD1 matching 8 bases. J lost 5 bases, V lost 1 base, and 5 bases had no gene match. Looked up from germline, CDR1 is SGDLS and CDR2 is YYNGEE. This CDR3 region has 15 residues. The CDR3 protein is CASSVRQGMDNEQFF. CDR3 nucleotides: TGTGCCAGCAGCGTAAGACAGGGGATGGACAATGAGCAGTTCTTC. The full variable domain, completed using reference TRBV9 and TRBJ2-1, is DSGVTQTPKHLITATGQRVTLRCSPRSGDLSVYWYQQSLDQGLQFLIQYYNGEERAKGNILERFSAQQFPDLHSELNLSSLELGDSALYFCASSVRQGMDNEQFFGPGTRLTVL.

The rearrangement links TRBV21-1 to TRBJ2-2; the DNA was not used to check the table's D call, TRBD2. TRBV21-1 counts as a pseudogene. This CDR3 region has 16 residues. In DNA form, the CDR3 reads TGTGCCAGCAGGGGGACTAGCGGGGTCGACACCGGGGAGCTGTTTTTT. Encoded protein: CASRGTSGVDTGELFF.

The chain links TRBV5-1 to TRBJ2-2; D might be TRBD1 (6 bases). Germline V gene data show CDR1 as SGHRS and CDR2 as YFSETQ. CDR3 length equals 17 residues. The germline V and J ends were trimmed by 3 bases and 2 bases, with 17 bases remaining between them. The CDR3 reads CASSSTGTSINTGELFF. The CDR3 region has the DNA TGCGCCAGCAGCTCTACCGGGACATCGATTAACACCGGGGAGCTGTTTTTT. Looking up the rest from reference TRBV5-1 and TRBJ2-2 gives the full variable domain: KAGVTQTPRYLIKTRGQQVTLSCSPISGHRSVSWYQQTPGQGLQFLFEYFSETQRNKGNFPGRFSGRQFSNSRSEMNVSTLELGDSALYLCASSSTGTSINTGELFFGEGSRLTVL.

Concerning this clone itself: A junction end diverges from the germline sequence, so it may reflect a read error. The CDR3 spells CASSPVRGVGEQFF. The CDR3 DNA sequence: TGTGCTAGCAGCCCGGTCCGGGGTGTCGGTGAGCAGTTCTTC. The chain employs TRBV7-7 and TRBJ2-1; D might be TRBD2 (5 bases). Germline V lookup: CDR1 SSHAT, CDR2 FNYEAQ (reference sequence). The CDR3 length is 14 residues.

The chain links TRBV27 to TRBJ2-7; no clear D gene. V was cut by 3 bases and J by 4 bases, with 10 bases left in between. Germline lookup yields CDR1 MNHEY and CDR2 SMNVEV (reference sequence). This CDR3 is 13 amino acids long. Here the CDR3 DNA reads TGTGCCAGCAGTTTCGGGTCGGGTTACGAGCAGTACTTC. Amino acid sequence: CASSFGSGYEQYF.

This chain uses TRBV7-2 with TRBJ1-2; 8 nucleotides match TRBD1. Germline assignment: CDR1 SGHTA and CDR2 FQGNSA. The CDR3 is 14 amino acids. V was pared by 3 bases and J by 5 bases, with 5 bases of the junction left unmatched. CDR3 region: CASSFDQGAYGYTF. CDR3 nucleotides: TGTGCCAGCAGCTTTGACCAGGGGGCGTATGGCTACACCTTC.

The chain uses TRBV7-2 and TRBJ1-1; 9 bases fit TRBD1. The CDR3 consists of 14 residues. Trimming at V came to 5 bases and at J to 5 bases, leaving 6 bases not matched to a gene. The germline V gene has CDR1 SGHTA and CDR2 FQGNSA. CDR3 protein: CASSTRQGGTEAFF. DNA for the CDR3: TGTGCCAGCAGCACCCGACAGGGGGGGACTGAAGCTTTCTTT.

The J gene is TRBJ2-1, the V gene TRBV5-5; D possibly corresponds to TRBD1 (5 bases). Germline CDR1 and CDR2: SGHKS and YYEKEE (reference sequence). V lost 1 base and J lost 0, with 8 bases in between. The CDR3 spans 15 residues. CDR3 in amino acids: CASSLLTDSYNEQFF. CDR3 nucleotides: TGTGCCAGCAGCTTGTTGACAGACTCCTACAATGAGCAGTTCTTC.

The genes are TRBV4-1 and TRBJ2-3; D remains unclear. Deletions cut 1 base from V and 0 bases from J, with 8 bases between. The CDR3 contains 15 residues. Germline CDR1 and CDR2: MGHRA and YSYEKL. In DNA form, the CDR3 reads TGCGCCAGCAGCCAAGGGCCTTTAAGCACAGATACGCAGTATTTT. Translating gives CASSQGPLSTDTQYF.

V usage is TRBV20-1 and J usage is TRBJ2-5, with D hard to call. The CDR3 length is 11 residues. Trimming removed 6 bases from V and 9 bases from J, with 14 bases in between. Germline CDR1 DFQATT, CDR2 SNEGSKA (reference sequence). The CDR3 spells CSAKIVRSQYF. The CDR3 DNA reads as TGCAGTGCCAAAATTGTGAGGTCCCAGTACTTC.

This chain connects TRBV27 to TRBJ2-4; a possible D gene is TRBD2 (6 bases). Germline V lookup: CDR1 MNHEY, CDR2 SMNVEV (reference sequence). Trimming cost V 5 bases and J 1 base, with 15 bases left between them. This CDR3 comprises 16 residues. This CDR3 is CASSTNGSGAKNIQYF. The CDR3 coding sequence is TGTGCCAGCAGTACTAACGGGAGTGGGGCCAAAAACATTCAGTACTTC.

This chain uses TRBV5-4 with TRBJ2-4; no clear D gene. The V end lost 3 bases, the J end lost 0 bases, and 7 bases lay between the germline ends. The CDR3 consists of 14 residues. From germline, CDR1 is SGHNT and CDR2 YYREEE (reference sequence). The CDR3 protein is CASSSGLAKNIQYF. CDR3 bases: TGTGCCAGCAGCTCCGGATTAGCCAAAAACATTCAGTACTTC.